These 2 T cell receptor beta chains originate from one sample sequenced in a study of shared clonotypes between healthy human individuals. Here immunoSEQ multiplex PCR was the method, and the copy in TCRdb shows in-frame clones only, minus some. The data show about 1.4 million clones, with roughly 97% seen just once and 0.95% to 1.5% held by the top ten. Input material: naive CD4+ T cells sorted from blood. Sample subset: CD45RA+ positively selected. Every receptor here comes from a young man in good health.

V usage is TRBV14 and J usage is TRBJ2-2; D unresolved. V was shortened by 0 bases and J by 2 bases, with 4 bases between the two germline ends. The CDR3 totals 14 residues. Per germline, CDR1 SGHDN and CDR2 FVKESK. The CDR3 DNA sequence: TGTGCCAGCAGCCAAGACATAAACACCGGGGAGCTGTTTTTT. Protein product: CASSQDINTGELFF.

The rearrangement links TRBV6-1 to TRBJ2-7; TRBD2 matches at 7 bases. The CDR3 totals 15 residues. V shed 1 base and J 4 bases; nucleotides not matched to a gene: 7. Per the germline V gene, CDR1 is MNHNS and CDR2 is SASEGT. The CDR3 is CASSEGGLGEYEQYF. For the CDR3, the DNA is TGTGCCAGCAGTGAAGGTGGACTAGGTGAATACGAGCAGTACTTC.